This entry is about one T cell receptor (beta chain). The CDR3 has 13 residues. Trimming took 5 bases from V and 9 from J; bases not matched to a gene: 7. CDR1 and CDR2 from the germline V gene are LGHDT and YNNKEL (reference sequence). TCRdb keeps only in-frame clones here, not all; method: immunoSEQ multiplex PCR. The data hold about 430,000 clones, with 88% observed a single time. The sample is drawn from a study of blood T cell repertoires in COVID-19. Study background: PBMCs, B-cell-depleted T cells, or T cells were the source of the cDNA or gDNA that made up the material.

Sequencing was carried out using PBMCs or T cells enriched from blood (not recorded which). This receptor was identified in a woman in her 30s with acute COVID-19. This chain uses TRBV3-1 (or the pseudogene TRBV3-2) with TRBJ2-1; TRBD1 matches 7 bases. The CDR3 DNA reads as TGTGCCAGCAGCGACAGGGATCCCAGTGAGCAGTTCTTC. Its protein product is CASSDRDPSEQFF.